Reported below is one TCR beta chain. The sample comes from a study of blood T cell repertoires in COVID-19. Study at large: Acute and convalescent COVID-19 specimens originated in the United States, Italy and Spain.

The CDR3 totals 12 residues. In germline, CDR1 is SGHVS, CDR2 FQNEAQ. Trimming shortened V by 5 bases and J by 5 bases, and 7 bases separated the two germline ends. Libraries were prepared by immunoSEQ multiplex PCR; TCRdb keeps only in-frame clonotypes and omits some of them. The sample holds 150,000 to 200,000 clones, around 79% seen once. The chain recombines TRBV7-8 with TRBJ2-1; D gene unclear. This TCR was recovered from a man between 60 and 75 years old with active or convalescent COVID-19. The sample consisted of peripheral blood. The CDR3 DNA follows: TGTGCCAGCAGCCCCCCAAACAATGAGCAGTTCTTC. This translates into CASSPPNNEQFF.